This paragraph reports one TCR beta chain. With 4 bases removed from V and 4 bases from J, the gap between germline ends came to 21 bases. Looked up from germline, CDR1 is SGHNT and CDR2 is YYREEE (reference sequence). The CDR3 is 17 amino acids. 13 Jbeta primers and 60 Vbeta primers were used for the PCR. Sequencing was performed with immunoSEQ multiplex PCR; in TCRdb, only in-frame clones are kept and a portion is missing. Of about 93,000 clones detected, around 78% appear once; the ten largest clones hold 0.45% to 0.6%. This entry belongs to a study of cytomegalovirus exposure and HLA in healthy donors.

J is TRBJ2-1 and V is TRBV5-4; D is possibly TRBD2 (6 bases). The receptor comes from a man aged 25-45 years in good health and CMV-seronegative. The material sequenced was PBMCs. CDR3 bases: TGTGCCAGCAGCGGGGAGGCCCCATTAAGTATATACAATGAGCAGTTCTTC. This codes for CASSGEAPLSIYNEQFF.